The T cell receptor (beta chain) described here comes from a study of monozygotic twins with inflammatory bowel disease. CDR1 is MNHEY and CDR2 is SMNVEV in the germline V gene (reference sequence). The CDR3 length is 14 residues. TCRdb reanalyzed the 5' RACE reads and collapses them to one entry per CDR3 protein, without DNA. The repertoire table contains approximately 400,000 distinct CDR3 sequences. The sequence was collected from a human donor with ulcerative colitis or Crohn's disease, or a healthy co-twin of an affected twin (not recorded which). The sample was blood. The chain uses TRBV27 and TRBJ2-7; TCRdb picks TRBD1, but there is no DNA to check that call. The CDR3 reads CASSPDRVSYEQYF.